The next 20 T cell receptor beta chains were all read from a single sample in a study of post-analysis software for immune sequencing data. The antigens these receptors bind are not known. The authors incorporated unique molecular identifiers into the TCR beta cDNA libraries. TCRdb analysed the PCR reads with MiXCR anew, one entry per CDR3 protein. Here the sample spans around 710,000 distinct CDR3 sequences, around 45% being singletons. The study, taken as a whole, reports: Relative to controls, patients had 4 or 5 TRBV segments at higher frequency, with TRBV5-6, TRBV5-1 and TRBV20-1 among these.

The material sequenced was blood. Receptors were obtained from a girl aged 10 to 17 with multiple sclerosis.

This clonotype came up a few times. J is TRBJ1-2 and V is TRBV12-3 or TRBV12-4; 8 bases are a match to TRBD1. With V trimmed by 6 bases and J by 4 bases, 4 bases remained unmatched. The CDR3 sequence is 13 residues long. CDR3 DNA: TGTGCCAGCAGACAGGGGGTCGGCTATGGCTACACCTTC. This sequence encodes CASRQGVGYGYTF.

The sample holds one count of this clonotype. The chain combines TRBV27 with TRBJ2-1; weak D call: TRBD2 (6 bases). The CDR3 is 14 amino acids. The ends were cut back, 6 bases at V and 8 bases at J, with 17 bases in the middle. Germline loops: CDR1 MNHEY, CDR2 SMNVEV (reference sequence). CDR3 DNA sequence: TGTGCCAGCAGGACTAGATCGGTTTGGGATGAGCAGTTCTTC. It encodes CASRTRSVWDEQFF.

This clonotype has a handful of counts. CDR3 in DNA: TGTGCCAGCAGCCCCAGGGGGCTCACAACTAATGAAAAACTGTTTTTT. The encoded protein is CASSPRGLTTNEKLFF. The chain uses TRBV27 and TRBJ1-4, with TRBD1 matching over 8 bases. CDR3 length equals 16 residues. After removal of 6 bases from V and 0 bases from J, the junction contained 6 bases not matched to a gene. Germline-derived CDR1 and CDR2 are MNHEY and SMNVEV (reference sequence).

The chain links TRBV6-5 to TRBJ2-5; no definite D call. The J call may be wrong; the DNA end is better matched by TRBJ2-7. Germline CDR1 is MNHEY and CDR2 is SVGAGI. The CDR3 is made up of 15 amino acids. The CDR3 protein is CASSSVSNVLGEQYF. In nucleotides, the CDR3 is TGTGCCAGCAGCTCCGTTAGTAACGTCCTCGGCGAGCAGTACTTC.

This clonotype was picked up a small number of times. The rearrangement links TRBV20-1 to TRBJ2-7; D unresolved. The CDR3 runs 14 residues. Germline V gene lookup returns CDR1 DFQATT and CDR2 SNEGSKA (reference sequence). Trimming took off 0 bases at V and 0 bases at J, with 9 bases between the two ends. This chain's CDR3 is CSARDLTSSYEQYF. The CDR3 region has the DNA TGCAGTGCTAGAGATCTAACGAGCTCCTACGAGCAGTACTTC.

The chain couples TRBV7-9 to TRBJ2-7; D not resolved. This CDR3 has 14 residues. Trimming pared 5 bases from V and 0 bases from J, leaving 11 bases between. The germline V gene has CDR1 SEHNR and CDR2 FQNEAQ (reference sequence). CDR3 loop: CASSQDVISYEQYF. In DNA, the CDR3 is TGTGCCAGCAGCCAGGACGTCATCTCCTACGAGCAGTACTTC.

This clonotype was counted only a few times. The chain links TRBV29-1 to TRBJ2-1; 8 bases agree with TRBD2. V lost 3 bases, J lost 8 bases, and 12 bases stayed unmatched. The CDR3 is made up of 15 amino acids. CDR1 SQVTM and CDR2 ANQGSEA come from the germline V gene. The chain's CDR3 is CSVEVAREVSDEQFF. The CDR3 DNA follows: TGCAGCGTTGAGGTCGCGCGGGAGGTTAGCGATGAGCAGTTCTTC.

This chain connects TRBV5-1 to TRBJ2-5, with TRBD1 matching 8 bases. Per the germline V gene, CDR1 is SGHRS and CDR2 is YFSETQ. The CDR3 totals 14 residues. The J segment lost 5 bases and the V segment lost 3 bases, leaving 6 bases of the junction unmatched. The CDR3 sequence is CASSCGQGRETQYF. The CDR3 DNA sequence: TGCGCCAGCAGCTGCGGACAGGGCAGGGAGACCCAGTACTTC. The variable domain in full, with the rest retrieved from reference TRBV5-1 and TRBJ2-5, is KAGVTQTPRYLIKTRGQQVTLSCSPISGHRSVSWYQQTPGQGLQFLFEYFSETQRNKGNFPGRFSGRQFSNSRSEMNVSTLELGDSALYLCASSCGQGRETQYFGPGTRLLVL.

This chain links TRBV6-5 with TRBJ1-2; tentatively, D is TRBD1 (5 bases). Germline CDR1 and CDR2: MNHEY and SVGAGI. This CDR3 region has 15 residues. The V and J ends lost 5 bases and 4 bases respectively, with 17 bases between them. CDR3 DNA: TGTGCCAGCAGTCTAGGCGTGGGGGGTCTCTATGGCTACACCTTC. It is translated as CASSLGVGGLYGYTF.

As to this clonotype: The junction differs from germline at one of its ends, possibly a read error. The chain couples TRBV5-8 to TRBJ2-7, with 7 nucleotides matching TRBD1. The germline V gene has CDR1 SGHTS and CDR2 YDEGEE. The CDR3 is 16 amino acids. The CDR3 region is CPSKGFGTVTSYEQYF. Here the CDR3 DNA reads TGTCCCAGCAAAGGCTTCGGGACAGTCACGTCCTACGAGCAGTACTTC.

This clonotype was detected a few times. The CDR3, as DNA: TGCGCCAGCAGCACAAATCAGGGGGTGTATGGCTACACCTTC. This translates into CASSTNQGVYGYTF. The V and J genes are TRBV5-1 and TRBJ1-2; 7 bases align to TRBD1. The CDR3 has 14 residues. The V segment lost 4 bases and the J segment 5 bases; nucleotides outside the gene matches: 8. Germline V gives CDR1 SGHRS, CDR2 YFSETQ. Filled out from reference TRBV5-1 and TRBJ1-2, the complete variable domain reads KAGVTQTPRYLIKTRGQQVTLSCSPISGHRSVSWYQQTPGQGLQFLFEYFSETQRNKGNFPGRFSGRQFSNSRSEMNVSTLELGDSALYLCASSTNQGVYGYTFGSGTRLTVV.

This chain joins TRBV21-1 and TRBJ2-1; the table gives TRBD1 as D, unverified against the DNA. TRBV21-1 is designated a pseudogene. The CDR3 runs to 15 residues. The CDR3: CASSLRQGAFNEQFF. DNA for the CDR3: TGTGCCAGCAGCCTAAGACAGGGGGCCTTCAATGAGCAGTTCTTC.

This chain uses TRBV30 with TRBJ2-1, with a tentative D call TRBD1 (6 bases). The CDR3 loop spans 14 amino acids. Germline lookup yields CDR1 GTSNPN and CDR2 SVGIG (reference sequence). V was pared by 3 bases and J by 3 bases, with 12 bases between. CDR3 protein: CAWRVRDNYNEQFF. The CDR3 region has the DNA TGTGCCTGGAGGGTCCGGGACAACTACAATGAGCAGTTCTTC.

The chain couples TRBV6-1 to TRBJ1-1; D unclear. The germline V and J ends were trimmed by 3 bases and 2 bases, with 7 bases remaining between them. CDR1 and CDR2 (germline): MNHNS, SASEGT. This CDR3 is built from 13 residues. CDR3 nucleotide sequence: TGTGCCAGCAGTGACGGTTTTAACACTGAAGCTTTCTTT. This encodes CASSDGFNTEAFF.

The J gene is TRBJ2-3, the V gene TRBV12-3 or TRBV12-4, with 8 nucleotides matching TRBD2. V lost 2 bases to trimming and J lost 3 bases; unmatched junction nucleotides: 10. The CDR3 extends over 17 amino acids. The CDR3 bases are TGTGCCAGCAGTTTACGGCTAGCGGGTAGGGGAACAGATACGCAGTATTTT. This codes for CASSLRLAGRGTDTQYF.

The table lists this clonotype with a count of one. For the CDR3, the DNA is TGTGCCAGCAGTTCGACAGGGGTGTCTTACAATGAGCAGTTCTTC. It is translated as CASSSTGVSYNEQFF. The chain couples TRBV12-3 or TRBV12-4 to TRBJ2-1; TRBD1 aligns across 8 bases. After removal of 4 bases from V and 4 bases from J, the junction contained 6 bases not matched to a gene. The CDR3 is 15 residues long.

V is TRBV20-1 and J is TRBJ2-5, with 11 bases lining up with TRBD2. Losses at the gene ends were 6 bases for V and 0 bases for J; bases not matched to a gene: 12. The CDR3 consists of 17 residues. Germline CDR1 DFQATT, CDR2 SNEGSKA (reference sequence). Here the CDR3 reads CSATPGVAGGYQETQYF. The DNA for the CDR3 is TGCAGTGCAACCCCCGGGGTAGCGGGAGGGTACCAAGAGACCCAGTACTTC.

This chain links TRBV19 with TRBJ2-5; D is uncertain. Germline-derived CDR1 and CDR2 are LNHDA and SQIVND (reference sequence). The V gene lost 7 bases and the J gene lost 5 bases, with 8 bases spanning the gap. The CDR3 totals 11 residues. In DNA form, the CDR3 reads TGTGCCAGTAAAGCTGGGGAGACCCAGTACTTC. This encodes CASKAGETQYF. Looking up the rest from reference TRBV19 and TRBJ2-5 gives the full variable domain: DGGITQSPKYLFRKEGQNVTLSCEQNLNHDAMYWYRQDPGQGLRLIYYSQIVNDFQKGDIAEGYSVSREKKESFPLTVTSAQKNPTAFYLCASKAGETQYFGPGTRLLVL.

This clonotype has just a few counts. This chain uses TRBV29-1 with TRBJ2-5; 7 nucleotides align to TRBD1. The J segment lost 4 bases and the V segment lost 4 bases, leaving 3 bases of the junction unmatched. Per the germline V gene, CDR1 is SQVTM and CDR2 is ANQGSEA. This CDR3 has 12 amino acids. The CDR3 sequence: CSVVQGVETQYF. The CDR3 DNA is TGCAGCGTTGTTCAGGGGGTAGAGACCCAGTACTTC.

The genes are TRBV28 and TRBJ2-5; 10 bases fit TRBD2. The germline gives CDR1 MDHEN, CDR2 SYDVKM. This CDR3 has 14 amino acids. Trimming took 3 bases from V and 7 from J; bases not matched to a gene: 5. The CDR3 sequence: CASSFRSSGRTQYF. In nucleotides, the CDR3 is TGTGCCAGCAGTTTTCGGTCTAGCGGGAGGACCCAGTACTTC.